This T cell receptor (beta chain) is from a study of T cells in localized non-small cell lung cancer. Study outcomes and limitations: Uninvolved adjacent lung had the highest recorded T cell clonality, with tumor below it. Turning up in adjacent lung were a median about 56 of the top 100 tumor clones.

The V end lost 2 bases, the J end lost 7 bases, and 14 bases lay between the germline ends. CDR3 length equals 14 residues. The germline V gene encodes CDR1 SQVTM and CDR2 ANQGSEA. Repertoires were generated with immunoSEQ multiplex PCR, while TCRdb's copy carries only in-frame clones and drops some. The sample gives more than 1,200 clones, around 20% of which show up once; around 26% is in the top ten. This clone was found a few times. Its target is not known. This TCR came from a man between 40 and 69 years old with stage III squamous cell lung carcinoma. The V call is TRBV29-1, the J call TRBJ2-2; D is unclear. The source was lung tumor tissue, collected before any cancer treatment. The CDR3 is CSVEIIGEGGELFF. The DNA of the CDR3 is TGCAGCGTTGAAATTATTGGGGAAGGCGGGGAGCTGTTTTTT.